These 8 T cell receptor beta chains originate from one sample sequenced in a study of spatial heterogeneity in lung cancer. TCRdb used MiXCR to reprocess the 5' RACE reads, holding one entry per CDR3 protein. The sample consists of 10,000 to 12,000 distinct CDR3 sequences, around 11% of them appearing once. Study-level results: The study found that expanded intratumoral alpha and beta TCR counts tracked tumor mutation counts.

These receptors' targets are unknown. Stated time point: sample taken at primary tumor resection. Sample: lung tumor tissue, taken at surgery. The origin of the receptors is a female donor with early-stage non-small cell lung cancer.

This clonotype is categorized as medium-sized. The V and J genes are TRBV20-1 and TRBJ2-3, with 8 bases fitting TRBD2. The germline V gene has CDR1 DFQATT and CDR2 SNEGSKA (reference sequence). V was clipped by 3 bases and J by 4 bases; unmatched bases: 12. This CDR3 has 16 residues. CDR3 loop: CSASDQRWRGADTQYF. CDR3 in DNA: TGCAGTGCTAGTGATCAAAGGTGGCGGGGGGCAGATACGCAGTATTTT.

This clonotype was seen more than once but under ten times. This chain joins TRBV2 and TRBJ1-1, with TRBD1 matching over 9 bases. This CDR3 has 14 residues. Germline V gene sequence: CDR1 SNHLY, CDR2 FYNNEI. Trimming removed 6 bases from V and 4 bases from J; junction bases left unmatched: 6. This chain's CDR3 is CASRGGTGSTEAFF. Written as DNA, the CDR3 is TGTGCCAGCAGAGGCGGGACAGGGTCCACTGAAGCTTTCTTT.

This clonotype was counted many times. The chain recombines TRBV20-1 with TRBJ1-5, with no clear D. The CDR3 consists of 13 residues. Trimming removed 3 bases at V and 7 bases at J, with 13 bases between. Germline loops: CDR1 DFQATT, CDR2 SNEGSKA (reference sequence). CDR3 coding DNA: TGCAGTGCTAGGGAACAACGAGGCCAGCCCCAGCATTTT. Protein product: CSAREQRGQPQHF.

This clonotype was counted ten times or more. As DNA, the CDR3 is TGTGCCAGCAGTTTACGGCGAACTGAAGCTTTCTTT. It codes for CASSLRRTEAFF. The chain recombines TRBV28 with TRBJ1-1; D is undetermined. The CDR3 totals 12 residues. Germline assignment: CDR1 MDHEN and CDR2 SYDVKM. Trimming shortened V by 2 bases and J by 5 bases, and 6 bases separated the two germline ends. The variable domain in full, with the rest retrieved from reference TRBV28 and TRBJ1-1, is DVKVTQSSRYLVKRTGEKVFLECVQDMDHENMFWYRQDPGLGLRLIYFSYDVKMKEKGDIPEGYSVSREKKERFSLILESASTNQTSMYLCASSLRRTEAFFGQGTRLTVV.

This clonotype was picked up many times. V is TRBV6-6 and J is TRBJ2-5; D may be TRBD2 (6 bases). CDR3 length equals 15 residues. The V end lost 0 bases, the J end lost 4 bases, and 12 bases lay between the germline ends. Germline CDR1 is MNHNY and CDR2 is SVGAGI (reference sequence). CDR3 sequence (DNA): TGTGCCAGCAGTTACTCCTGGCAGGGAGGAGAGACCCAGTACTTC. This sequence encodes CASSYSWQGGETQYF.

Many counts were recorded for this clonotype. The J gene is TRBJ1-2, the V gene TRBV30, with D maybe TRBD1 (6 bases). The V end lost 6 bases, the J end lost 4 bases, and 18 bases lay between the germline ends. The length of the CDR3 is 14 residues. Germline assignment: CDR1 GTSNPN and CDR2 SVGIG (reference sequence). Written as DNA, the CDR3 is TGTGCCTGCCCTATCGGACAGATATCCTATGGCTACACCTTC. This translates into CACPIGQISYGYTF.

DNA for the CDR3: TGTGCCAGCACATGGGGACTTCAGGGGTTGCGTCGCCAAGAGACCCAGTACTTC. It specifies CASTWGLQGLRRQETQYF. The rearrangement uses TRBV6-1 and TRBJ2-5; either TRBD1 or TRBD2 may supply D (6 bases each). V was clipped by 7 bases and J by 1 base, with 25 bases between them. The CDR3 runs 18 residues. CDR1 MNHNS and CDR2 SASEGT come from the germline V gene.

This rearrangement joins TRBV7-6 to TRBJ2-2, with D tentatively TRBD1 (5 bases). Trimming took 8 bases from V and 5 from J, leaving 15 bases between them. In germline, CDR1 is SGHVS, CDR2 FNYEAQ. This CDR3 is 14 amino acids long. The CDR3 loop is CASREQGGTGELFF. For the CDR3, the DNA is TGTGCCAGCCGAGAGCAGGGTGGAACCGGGGAGCTGTTTTTT.